These T cell receptor beta chains were read from a single sample in a study of PD-L1 blockade in urothelial cancer. Only in-frame clones appear in the TCRdb table, and some are missing; sequencing was by immunoSEQ multiplex PCR. This table holds tens of thousands of clones, approximately 80% found once. Sample: PBMCs, taken around atezolizumab (anti-PD-L1) treatment. These receptors were taken from a man aged 65 to 79 with urothelial cancer. Both conserved end residues are part of each CDR3. D genes are given only for firm matches. A row's size may be missing; if present it is once, few, many or a size class.

TRBD1,few,TRBJ2-5,TRBV5-1,TGCGCCAGCGGACAGGGTGCAATAGCACAAGAGACCCAGTACTTC,CASGQGAIAQETQYF
TRBD1,few,TRBJ1-2,TRBV28,TGTGCCAGCAGTCTAGAACAGGGGTGGGGCTATGGCTACACCTTC,CASSLEQGWGYGYTF
.,.,TRBJ2-2,TRBV9,TGTGCCAGCAGCGTAGACCCGGGTCAGACCGGGGAGCTGTTTTTT,CASSVDPGQTGELFF
TRBD2,.,TRBJ2-1,TRBV4-3,TGCGCCAGCAGCCAAATGCTAGCGGGGCTTCAAGATAGTGAGCAGTTCTTC,CASSQMLAGLQDSEQFF
.,few,TRBJ1-1,TRBV19,TGTGCCATCTGGGGCGGACCTCGGAACACTGAAGCTTTCTTT,CAIWGGPRNTEAFF
.,few,TRBJ2-1,TRBV6-1,TGTGCCAGCAGGGACTTTGACCTTTACAATGAGCAGTTCTTC,CASRDFDLYNEQFF
.,.,TRBJ2-1,TRBV7-3,TGTGCCAGCAGCCCCGGGGTATCCGGGACAAAGCAGTTCTTC,CASSPGVSGTKQFF
.,.,TRBJ1-1,TRBV4-3,TGCGCCAGCAGCCAAGGGTCGGAGGTGAACACTGAAGCTTTCTTT,CASSQGSEVNTEAFF
.,.,TRBJ2-5,TRBV5-1,TGCGCCAGCAGCTTGAATCCAGGGGACGGGAAGACCCAGTACTTC,CASSLNPGDGKTQYF
TRBD2,once,TRBJ2-1,TRBV29-1,TGCAGCCTCAGGAGAGGGACTAGTTCCAATGAGCAGTTCTTC,CSLRRGTSSNEQFF
TRBD1,.,TRBJ1-6,TRBV7-2,TGTGCCAGCACTAATCGTCCGGGACAGGGCAACTCACCCCTCCACTTT,CASTNRPGQGNSPLHF
TRBD1,.,TRBJ1-6,TRBV7-2,TGTGCCAGCAGCCTCCCCGACAGGGCCGCTTTCCACTTT,CASSLPDRAAFHF
.,many,TRBJ2-7,TRBV19,TGTGCCAGTAGTACACAGGGAACCGGCGAGCAGTACTTC,CASSTQGTGEQYF
.,.,TRBJ1-1,TRBV11-3,TGTGCCAGCAGCTTAGGCGGGAGAATGAACACTGAAGCTTTCTTT,CASSLGGRMNTEAFF
.,.,TRBJ2-7,TRBV28,TGTGCCAGCAGTTATATGTCCTACGAGCAGTACTTC,CASSYMSYEQYF
TRBD1,.,TRBJ1-1,TRBV5-1,TGCGCCAGCAGCTCGGGACAGGGTATGAACACTGAAGCTTTCTTT,CASSSGQGMNTEAFF
TRBD1,.,TRBJ1-5,TRBV6-6,TGTGCCAGCAAGGCTGGGACAGCCTTTAGCAATCAGCCCCAGCATTTT,CASKAGTAFSNQPQHF
.,once,TRBJ1-1,TRBV19,TGTGCCAGTAGTATCGTGAGTAAAACTGAAGCTTTCTTT,CASSIVSKTEAFF
TRBD2,.,TRBJ2-3,TRBV4-2,TGTGCCAGCAGCCCTAGCGGGTATGGCACAGATACGCAGTATTTT,CASSPSGYGTDTQYF
TRBD2,.,TRBJ2-7,TRBV28,TGTGCCAGCAGCCCCTTTGGGAGGGACGAGCAGTACTTC,CASSPFGRDEQYF
.,.,TRBJ2-6,TRBV4-2,TGTGCCAGCAGCCAGAGCTCTGGGGCCAACGTCCTGACTTTC,CASSQSSGANVLTF
.,.,TRBJ1-2,TRBV7-9,TGTGCCAGCAGCTTAGAAGAGGGTGTGAGGAATGGCTACACCTTC,CASSLEEGVRNGYTF
TRBD1,few,TRBJ2-1,TRBV19,TGTGCCAGTAGTAGAATGACAGGGGCAGGGAGCTCCTACAATGAGCAGTTCTTC,CASSRMTGAGSSYNEQFF
.,.,TRBJ2-3,TRBV14,TGTGCCAGCAGCCCTCGGGGGTATACGCAGTATTTT,CASSPRGYTQYF
TRBD2,.,TRBJ2-5,TRBV5-1,TGCGCCAGCAGCTTGGACCCCGCGGGAGGGAGGGAGACCCAGTACTTC,CASSLDPAGGRETQYF
TRBD1,.,TRBJ1-6,TRBV2,TGTGCCAGCCGAACAGGGGTTCGGTATTCACCCCTCCACTTT,CASRTGVRYSPLHF
.,.,TRBJ2-6,TRBV12-5,TGTGCTAGTGTACAGCCTGGGGCCAACGTCCTGACTTTC,CASVQPGANVLTF
.,medium-sized,TRBJ1-2,TRBV27,TGTGCCAGCAGTTTCGGGGGTGCCAACTATGGCTACACCTTC,CASSFGGANYGYTF
.,.,TRBJ1-4,TRBV30,TGTGCCTGGAGTGAGGGGCTTAATGAAAAACTGTTTTTT,CAWSEGLNEKLFF
TRBD2,.,TRBJ2-1,TRBV12-5,TGTGCTAGTGGTTCCCAGGGACTATACAATGAGCAGTTCTTC,CASGSQGLYNEQFF
.,once,TRBJ2-2,TRBV19,TGTGCCAGTAGTATAACTAGCACCACCGGGGAGCTGTTTTTT,CASSITSTTGELFF
TRBD1,.,TRBJ1-5,TRBV15,TGTGCCACCAGCAAGGACAGGGAGCGCAATCAGCCCCAGCATTTT,CATSKDRERNQPQHF
TRBD2,once,TRBJ2-7,TRBV5-5,TGTGCCAGCAGCTGGGGGGGGGTCACTAACTACGAGCAGTACTTC,CASSWGGVTNYEQYF
TRBD2,.,TRBJ2-1,TRBV11-3,TGTGCCAGCAGCTTACTGGGGACTAGGACCGACAATGAGCAGTTCTTC,CASSLLGTRTDNEQFF
.,.,TRBJ2-4,TRBV7-5,TGTGTCAGAAGCCCGGGTTGGAGCATTCAGTACTTC,CVRSPGWSIQYF
.,.,TRBJ1-5,TRBV28,TGTGCCAGCAGTCGGGGGAATCAGCCCCAGCATTTT,CASSRGNQPQHF
.,.,TRBJ1-1,TRBV7-9,TGTGCCAGCAGCTTACAGGGGAACACTGAAGCTTTCTTT,CASSLQGNTEAFF
.,.,TRBJ2-7,TRBV29-1,TGCAGCGTATTAGGACTCTCGCAAACCCCTTACGAGCAGTACTTC,CSVLGLSQTPYEQYF
.,.,TRBJ2-7,TRBV27,TGTGCCAGCAGTTTTAGGGGTTCAAGGGAGCAGTACTTC,CASSFRGSREQYF
TRBD1,once,TRBJ2-2,TRBV28,TGTGCCAGCGGGTGGGACAGCCTTACCGGGGAGCTGTTTTTT,CASGWDSLTGELFF
TRBD1,.,TRBJ1-2,TRBV5-8,TGTGCCAGCAGCGACACAGCGAATCCAGGGGGCGTCTATGGCTACACCTTC,CASSDTANPGGVYGYTF
TRBD1,once,TRBJ2-1,TRBV28,TGTGCCAGCAGTATCGTTACAGGGGGTCTCATCAATGAGCAGTTCTTC,CASSIVTGGLINEQFF
TRBD1,.,TRBJ1-2,TRBV7-9,TGTGCCAGCAGCCACACCACGGGACAGGCTAACTATGGCTACACCTTC,CASSHTTGQANYGYTF
TRBD1,few,TRBJ1-3,TRBV7-6,TGTGCCAGCAGCTATGGGACAGCGGGTGGAAACACCATATATTTT,CASSYGTAGGNTIYF
TRBD2,.,TRBJ2-1,TRBV19,TGTGCCAGTAGTATAGGGGGCGGGAGTGGTGAGCAGTTCTTC,CASSIGGGSGEQFF
TRBD1,once,TRBJ1-5,TRBV18,TGTGCCAGCTCTCGGGACAGGGGAATACAGCCCCAGCATTTT,CASSRDRGIQPQHF
.,.,TRBJ2-3,TRBV30,TGTGCCTGGAGTGTTATCCGGTCGGCGGGCACAGATACGCAGTATTTT,CAWSVIRSAGTDTQYF
.,.,TRBJ2-3,TRBV30,TGTGCCTGGACAGGGAGCACAGATACGCAGTATTTT,CAWTGSTDTQYF
.,few,TRBJ1-2,TRBV5-4,TGTGCCAGCAGCTCGAGGGGGGCCGGGAGGTATGGCTACACCTTC,CASSSRGAGRYGYTF
.,.,TRBJ2-2,TRBV30,TGTGCCTGGAGTGTAGAAGGGGAAGTGAGCGGGGAGCTGTTTTTT,CAWSVEGEVSGELFF
.,.,TRBJ1-2,TRBV28,TGTGCCAGCAGTCTTAAAAATAACTATGGCTACACCTTC,CASSLKNNYGYTF
.,.,TRBJ1-1,TRBV4-1,TGCGCCAGCAGCCAAGTTGGCTTAGGACACATGAACACTGAAGCTTTCTTT,CASSQVGLGHMNTEAFF
.,.,TRBJ2-5,TRBV18,TGTGCCAGCTCACCACGGAGGTTGGAGACCCAGTACTTC,CASSPRRLETQYF
.,.,TRBJ1-5,TRBV19,TGTGCCAGTAGTCCTCTAGGAGGGGTTCAGCCCCAGCATTTT,CASSPLGGVQPQHF
TRBD2,few,TRBJ2-1,TRBV9,TGTGCCAGCAGCGTAGGGACTAGCGGGAGGGCCGTCTACAATGAGCAGTTCTTC,CASSVGTSGRAVYNEQFF
TRBD1,.,TRBJ1-1,TRBV27,TGTGCCAGCAGGACAGGGGGTAACACTGAAGCTTTCTTT,CASRTGGNTEAFF